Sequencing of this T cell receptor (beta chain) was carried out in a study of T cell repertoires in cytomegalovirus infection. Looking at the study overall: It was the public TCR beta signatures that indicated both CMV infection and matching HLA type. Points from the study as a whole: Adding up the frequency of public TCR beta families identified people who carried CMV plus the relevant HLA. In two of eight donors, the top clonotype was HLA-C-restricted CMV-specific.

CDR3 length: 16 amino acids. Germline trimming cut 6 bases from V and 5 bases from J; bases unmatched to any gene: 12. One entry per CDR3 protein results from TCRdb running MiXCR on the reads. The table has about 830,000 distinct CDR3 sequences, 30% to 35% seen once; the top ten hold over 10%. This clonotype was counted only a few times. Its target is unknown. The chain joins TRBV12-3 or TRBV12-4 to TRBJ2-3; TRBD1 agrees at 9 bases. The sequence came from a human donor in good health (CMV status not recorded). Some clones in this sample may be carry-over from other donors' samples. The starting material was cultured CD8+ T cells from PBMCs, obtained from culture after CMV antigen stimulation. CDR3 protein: CASRTTGTGSVDTQYF. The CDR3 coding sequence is TGTGCCAGCAGAACCACCGGGACAGGGAGTGTAGATACGCAGTATTTT.